These T cell receptor beta chains were read from a single sample in a study of read filtering for tumor transcriptome and immune sequencing. TCRdb itself ran the reads through MiXCR, one entry per CDR3 protein. The table records some 25,000 distinct CDR3 sequences, 20% to 25% of them present only once. The sequencing sample was made of a population of CD138-negative cells sorted from bone marrow. These receptors all stem from a donor at least 40 years old with multiple myeloma. The CDR3 runs from the conserved cysteine through the conserved F or W. Each record gives: D gene, clone size, J gene, V gene, CDR3 protein, CDR3 DNA. A D gene is named only where the DNA matches it firmly. Some rows mark clone size as missing; the rest say once, few, many or name a class of expanded clone.

D: -; size: many; J: TRBJ2-5; V: TRBV20-1; CDR3: CSAELGTQETQYF; DNA: TGCAGTGCGGAATTGGGAACTCAAGAGACCCAGTACTTC
D: -; size: many; J: TRBJ1-1; V: TRBV6-2/TRBV6-3; CDR3: CASTDPYPGMNTEAFF; DNA: TGTGCCAGCACCGACCCCTACCCGGGGATGAACACTGAAGCTTTCTTT
D: -; size: many; J: TRBJ2-2; V: TRBV7-2; CDR3: CASSLSSGPLNTGELFF; DNA: TGTGCCAGCAGCTTATCTTCAGGGCCCTTAAACACCGGGGAGCTGTTTTTT
D: -; size: -; J: TRBJ1-1; V: TRBV29-1; CDR3: CSVEGQGLPEAFF; DNA: TGCAGCGTTGAAGGCCAGGGGCTACCTGAAGCTTTCTTT
D: TRBD2; size: -; J: TRBJ2-3; V: TRBV28; CDR3: CASSSRSGRPIDTQYF; DNA: TGTGCCAGCAGTTCCCGTAGCGGGAGGCCCATAGATACTCAGTATTTT
D: TRBD1; size: many; J: TRBJ1-4; V: TRBV4-1; CDR3: CASSQGGQGSTNEKLFF; DNA: TGCGCCAGCAGCCAAGGGGGACAGGGATCAACTAATGAAAAACTGTTTTTT
D: -; size: many; J: TRBJ2-3; V: TRBV12-3/TRBV12-4; CDR3: CASNLRVSDTQYF; DNA: TGTGCCAGCAACTTAAGGGTCTCAGATACGCAGTATTTT
D: TRBD1; size: many; J: TRBJ2-2; V: TRBV28; CDR3: CASSYRGRYTGELFF; DNA: TGTGCCAGCAGCTACAGGGGGCGTTACACCGGGGAGCTGTTTTTT
D: TRBD2; size: many; J: TRBJ2-7; V: TRBV7-9; CDR3: CASSSLGGALNEQYF; DNA: TGTGCCAGCAGCTCCTTGGGAGGGGCCCTCAACGAGCAGTACTTC
D: TRBD2; size: few; J: TRBJ2-5; V: TRBV27; CDR3: CASSFLAGGGETQYF; DNA: TGTGCCAGCAGTTTTTTGGCGGGAGGGGGAGAGACCCAGTACTTC
D: -; size: -; J: TRBJ2-1; V: TRBV5-1; CDR3: CASSLVAREYNEQFF; DNA: TGCGCCAGCAGCTTGGTGGCGAGAGAGTACAATGAGCAGTTCTTC
D: TRBD1; size: many; J: TRBJ2-3; V: TRBV11-2; CDR3: CASSPGTGLGHTQYF; DNA: TGTGCCAGCAGCCCCGGGACAGGGCTCGGCCATACGCAGTATTTT
D: TRBD2; size: few; J: TRBJ2-1; V: TRBV29-1; CDR3: CSVDTSGSNNEQFF; DNA: TGCAGCGTTGATACTAGCGGGAGTAACAATGAGCAGTTCTTC
D: TRBD2; size: many; J: TRBJ2-3; V: TRBV2; CDR3: CASRERAGGPGTQYF; DNA: TGTGCCAGCAGGGAGAGAGCGGGAGGGCCAGGTACGCAGTATTTT
D: -; size: few; J: TRBJ1-5; V: TRBV20-1; CDR3: CSARKGINQPQHF; DNA: TGCAGTGCTAGAAAAGGGATCAATCAGCCCCAGCATTTT
D: TRBD2; size: many; J: TRBJ2-7; V: TRBV7-2; CDR3: CASSRDGSGTPYEQYF; DNA: TGTGCCAGCAGCCGAGACGGTAGCGGGACTCCCTACGAGCAGTACTTC
D: -; size: many; J: TRBJ2-1; V: TRBV27; CDR3: CASHRGSLTYNEQFF; DNA: TGTGCCAGCCATAGGGGGAGCCTAACCTACAATGAGCAGTTCTTC
D: -; size: many; J: TRBJ2-4; V: TRBV7-8; CDR3: CASSLEWWIGAKNIQYF; DNA: TGTGCCAGCAGCTTAGAGTGGTGGATAGGAGCCAAAAACATTCAGTACTTC
D: -; size: medium-sized; J: TRBJ2-1; V: TRBV7-8; CDR3: CASSHLNGNEQFF; DNA: TGTGCCAGCAGCCATCTCAACGGCAATGAGCAGTTCTTC
D: TRBD2; size: many; J: TRBJ2-5; V: TRBV5-1; CDR3: CASSLDGRSQETQYF; DNA: TGCGCCAGCAGCTTGGACGGGAGGTCACAAGAGACCCAGTACTTC
D: -; size: large; J: TRBJ2-2; V: TRBV3-2; CDR3: CASSQDRFYLAGGSDTGELFF; DNA: TGTGCCAGCAGCCAAGATCGTTTTTATCTAGCGGGAGGTTCGGACACCGGGGAGCTGTTTTTT
D: TRBD2; size: many; J: TRBJ2-7; V: TRBV19; CDR3: CASRGPETSGTEQYF; DNA: TGTGCCAGTAGGGGGCCCGAGACTAGCGGGACGGAGCAGTACTTC
D: TRBD2; size: many; J: TRBJ2-1; V: TRBV5-6; CDR3: CASSLGLAGIYNEQFF; DNA: TGTGCCAGCAGCTTGGGACTAGCGGGAATTTACAATGAGCAGTTCTTC
D: -; size: many; J: TRBJ1-2; V: TRBV7-8; CDR3: CASSLGQGTDYGYTF; DNA: TGTGCCAGCAGCTTAGGCCAGGGTACTGACTATGGCTACACCTTC
D: TRBD2; size: many; J: TRBJ2-1; V: TRBV19; CDR3: CASSPWASGKDEQFF; DNA: TGTGCCAGTAGTCCGTGGGCTAGCGGGAAGGATGAGCAGTTCTTC
D: -; size: many; J: TRBJ2-4; V: TRBV4-1; CDR3: CASSRETGKNIQYF; DNA: TGCGCCAGCAGCCGAGAAACGGGAAAAAACATTCAGTACTTC
D: -; size: many; J: TRBJ2-1; V: TRBV7-2; CDR3: CASSLDWSNEQFF; DNA: TGTGCCAGCAGCTTAGATTGGAGCAATGAGCAGTTCTTC
D: -; size: many; J: TRBJ2-2; V: TRBV20-1; CDR3: CSARDHGTLNTGELFF; DNA: TGCAGTGCTAGAGACCACGGGACCCTGAACACCGGGGAGCTGTTTTTT
D: TRBD2; size: medium-sized; J: TRBJ2-1; V: TRBV5-1; CDR3: CASSSLAGGDEQFF; DNA: TGCGCCAGCAGCTCCCTAGCGGGTGGAGATGAGCAGTTCTTC
D: TRBD1; size: once; J: TRBJ1-1; V: TRBV20-1; CDR3: CSARDPSGQANTESFF; DNA: TGCAGTGCTAGAGATCCCTCGGGACAGGCTAACACTGAATCTTTCTTT
D: -; size: many; J: TRBJ2-1; V: TRBV20-1; CDR3: CSASFAVEQFF; DNA: TGCAGTGCTAGTTTTGCGGTTGAGCAGTTCTTC
D: -; size: many; J: TRBJ2-7; V: TRBV6-5; CDR3: CASRSVGGVEQYF; DNA: TGTGCCAGCAGGTCAGTCGGGGGCGTCGAGCAGTACTTC
D: -; size: many; J: TRBJ1-1; V: TRBV11-1; CDR3: CASSFLLGSMNTEAFF; DNA: TGTGCCAGCAGCTTTCTCCTTGGGTCCATGAACACTGAAGCTTTCTTT
D: TRBD1; size: many; J: TRBJ2-5; V: TRBV29-1; CDR3: CSVGRTGEVETQYF; DNA: TGCAGCGTTGGCCGGACAGGGGAGGTAGAGACCCAGTACTTC
D: TRBD1; size: -; J: TRBJ2-1; V: TRBV27; CDR3: CASSLSTRQGLTGPEQFF; DNA: TGTGCCAGCAGTTTGTCGACTCGACAGGGGCTAACGGGGCCTGAGCAGTTCTTC
D: -; size: many; J: TRBJ2-7; V: TRBV3-1; CDR3: CASSQATKGEQYF; DNA: TGTGCCAGCAGCCAAGCGACTAAGGGGGAGCAGTACTTC
D: -; size: many; J: TRBJ2-1; V: TRBV20-1; CDR3: CSASKGEDEQFF; DNA: TGCAGTGCTAGTAAGGGCGAGGATGAGCAGTTCTTC
D: -; size: many; J: TRBJ2-7; V: TRBV5-1; CDR3: CASSFSNGAYEQYF; DNA: TGCGCCAGCAGCTTTTCCAACGGAGCCTACGAGCAGTACTTC
D: -; size: many; J: TRBJ2-3; V: TRBV4-1; CDR3: CASSQVVSGRTDTQYF; DNA: TGCGCCAGCAGCCAAGTGGTTAGCGGCCGCACAGATACGCAGTATTTT
D: TRBD1; size: many; J: TRBJ2-1; V: TRBV28; CDR3: CASSTLGGTGYNEQFF; DNA: TGTGCCAGCAGTACGCTCGGCGGGACAGGGTACAATGAGCAGTTCTTC
D: -; size: many; J: TRBJ1-1; V: TRBV5-1; CDR3: CASSLGHLEAEAFF; DNA: TGCGCCAGCAGCTTGGGACACCTGGAGGCTGAAGCTTTCTTT
D: TRBD2; size: many; J: TRBJ2-1; V: TRBV7-8; CDR3: CASSLARLAGNEQFF; DNA: TGTGCCAGCAGCTTAGCCCGACTAGCGGGCAATGAGCAGTTCTTC
D: -; size: many; J: TRBJ2-3; V: TRBV7-9; CDR3: CASSLGFGTDTQYF; DNA: TGTGCCAGCAGCTTAGGGTTTGGGACAGATACGCAGTATTTT